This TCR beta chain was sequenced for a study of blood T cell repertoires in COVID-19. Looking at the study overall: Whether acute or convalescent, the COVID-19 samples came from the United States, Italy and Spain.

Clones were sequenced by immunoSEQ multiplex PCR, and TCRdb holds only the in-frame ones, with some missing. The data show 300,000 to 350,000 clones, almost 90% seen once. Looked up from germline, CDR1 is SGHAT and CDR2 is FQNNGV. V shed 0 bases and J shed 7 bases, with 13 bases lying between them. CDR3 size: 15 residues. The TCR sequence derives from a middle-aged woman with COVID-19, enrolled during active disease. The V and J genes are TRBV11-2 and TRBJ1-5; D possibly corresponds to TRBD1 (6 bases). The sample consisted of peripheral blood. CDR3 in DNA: TGTGCCAGCAGCTTAGAACCAGGGGTAGGACAGCCCCAGCATTTT. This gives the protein CASSLEPGVGQPQHF.